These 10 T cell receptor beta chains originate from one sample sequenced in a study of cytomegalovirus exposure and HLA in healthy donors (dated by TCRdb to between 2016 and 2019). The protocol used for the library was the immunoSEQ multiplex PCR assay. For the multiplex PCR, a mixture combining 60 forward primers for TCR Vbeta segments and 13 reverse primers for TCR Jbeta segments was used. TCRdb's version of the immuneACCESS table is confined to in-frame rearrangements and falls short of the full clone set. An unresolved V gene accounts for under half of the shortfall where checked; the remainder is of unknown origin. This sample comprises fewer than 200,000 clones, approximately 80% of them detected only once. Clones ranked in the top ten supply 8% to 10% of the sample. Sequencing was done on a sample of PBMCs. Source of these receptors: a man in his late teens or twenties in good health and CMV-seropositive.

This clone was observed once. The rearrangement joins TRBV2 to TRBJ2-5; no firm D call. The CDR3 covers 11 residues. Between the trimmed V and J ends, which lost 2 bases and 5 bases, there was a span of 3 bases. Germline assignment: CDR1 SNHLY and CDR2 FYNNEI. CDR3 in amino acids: CASSESETQYF. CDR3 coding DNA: TGTGCCAGCAGTGAATCGGAGACCCAGTACTTC. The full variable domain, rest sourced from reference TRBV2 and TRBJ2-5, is EPEVTQTPSHQVTQMGQEVILRCVPISNHLYFYWYRQILGQKVEFLVSFYNNEISEKSEIFDDQFSVERPDGSNFTLKIRSTKLEDSAMYFCASSESETQYFGPGTRLLVL.

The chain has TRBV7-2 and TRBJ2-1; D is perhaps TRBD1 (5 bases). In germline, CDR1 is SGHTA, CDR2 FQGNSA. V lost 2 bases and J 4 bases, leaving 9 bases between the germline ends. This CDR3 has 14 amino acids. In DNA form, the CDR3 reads TGTGCCAGCAGCTTAAGACAGCAATACAATGAGCAGTTCTTC. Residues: CASSLRQQYNEQFF.

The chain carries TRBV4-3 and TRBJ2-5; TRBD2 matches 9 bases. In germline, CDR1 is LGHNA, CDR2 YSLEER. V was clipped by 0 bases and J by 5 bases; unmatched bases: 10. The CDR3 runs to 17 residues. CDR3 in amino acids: CASSQEPLAGGGETQYF. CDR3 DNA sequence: TGCGCCAGCAGCCAAGAACCCCTGGCGGGGGGGGGTGAGACCCAGTACTTC.

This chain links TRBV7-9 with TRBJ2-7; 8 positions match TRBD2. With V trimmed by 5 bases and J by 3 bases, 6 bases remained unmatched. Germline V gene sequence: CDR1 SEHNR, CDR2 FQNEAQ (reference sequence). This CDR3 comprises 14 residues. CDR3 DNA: TGTGCCAGCAGCCCGGGAGGGTTGGGCTACGAGCAGTACTTC. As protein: CASSPGGLGYEQYF.

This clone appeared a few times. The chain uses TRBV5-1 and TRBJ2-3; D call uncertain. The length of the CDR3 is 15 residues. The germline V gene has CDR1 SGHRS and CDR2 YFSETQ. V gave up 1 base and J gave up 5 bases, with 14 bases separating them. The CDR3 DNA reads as TGCGCCAGCAGCTTGACTTCGTCTTTTGGAGATACGCAGTATTTT. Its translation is CASSLTSSFGDTQYF.

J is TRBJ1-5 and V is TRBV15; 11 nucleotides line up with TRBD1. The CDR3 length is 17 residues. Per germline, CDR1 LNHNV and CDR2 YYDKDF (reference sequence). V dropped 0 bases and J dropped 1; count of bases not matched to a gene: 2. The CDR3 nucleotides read TGTGCCACCAGCAGAGATTGGGACAGGGGGAGCAATCAGCCCCAGCATTTT. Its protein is CATSRDWDRGSNQPQHF.

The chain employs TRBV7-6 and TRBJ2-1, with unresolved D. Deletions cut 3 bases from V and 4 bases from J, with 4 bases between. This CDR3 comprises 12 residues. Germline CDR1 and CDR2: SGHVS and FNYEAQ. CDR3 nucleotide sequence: TGTGCCAGCAGCTTTCCATACAATGAGCAGTTCTTC. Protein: CASSFPYNEQFF.

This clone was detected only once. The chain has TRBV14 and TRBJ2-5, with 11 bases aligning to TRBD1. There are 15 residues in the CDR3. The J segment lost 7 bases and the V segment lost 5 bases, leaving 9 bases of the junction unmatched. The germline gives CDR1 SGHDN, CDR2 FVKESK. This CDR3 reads CASSWTGGVLSTQYF. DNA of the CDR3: TGTGCCAGCAGCTGGACAGGGGGCGTTCTATCGACCCAGTACTTC. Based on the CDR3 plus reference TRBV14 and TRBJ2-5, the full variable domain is EAGVTQFPSHSVIEKGQTVTLRCDPISGHDNLYWYRRVMGKEIKFLLHFVKESKQDESGMPNNRFLAERTGGTYSTLKVQPAELEDSGVYFCASSWTGGVLSTQYFGPGTRLLVL.

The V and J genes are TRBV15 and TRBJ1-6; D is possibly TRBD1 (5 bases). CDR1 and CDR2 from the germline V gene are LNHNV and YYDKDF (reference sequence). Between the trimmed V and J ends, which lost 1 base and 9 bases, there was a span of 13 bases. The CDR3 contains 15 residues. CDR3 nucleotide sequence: TGTGCCACCAGCAGAGTGGGGGGTTGGAGTTCACCCCTCCACTTT. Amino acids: CATSRVGGWSSPLHF.

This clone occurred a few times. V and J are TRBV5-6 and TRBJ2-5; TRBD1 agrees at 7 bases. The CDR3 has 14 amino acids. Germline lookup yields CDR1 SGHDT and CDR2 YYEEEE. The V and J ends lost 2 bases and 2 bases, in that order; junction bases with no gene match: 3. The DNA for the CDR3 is TGTGCCAGCAGCTTAGGGACAGTACAAGAGACCCAGTACTTC. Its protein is CASSLGTVQETQYF.